The clone carrying this TCR beta chain showed up just a few times. What it recognizes is unknown. The same CDR3 is also encoded by other DNA sequences in this sample. The data were obtained in a study of persistence of HIV-infected CD4 T cells. Points from the study as a whole: Degenerate expanded CDR3beta sequences were enriched among CMV- and Gag-responding cells. TCR oligoclonality correlated with proviral oligoclonality in the same sorted populations. CMV- and Gag-responding cells had lower TCRbeta richness than CD3/CD28-responding cells.

V lost 4 bases and J lost 2; bases outside the gene matches: 4. The CDR3 sequence is 16 residues long. From germline, CDR1 is SEHNR and CDR2 FQNEAQ (reference sequence). Cells were stimulated with CMV-infected fibroblast lysates at approximately 10 ug/mL. Responding CD4+ T cells were sorted by upregulation of both CD40 ligand and CD69. Donors were HIV-1-infected adults who began suppressive ART during chronic infection. Sequencing used immunoSEQ version 4 in survey mode. Libraries were prepared by immunoSEQ multiplex PCR; TCRdb keeps only in-frame clonotypes and omits some of them. The sample has just under 20,000 clones, around 78% seen once; the top ten hold 6.8%.

V gene TRBV7-9 combines with J gene TRBJ2-2, with 10 bases identical to TRBD1. The origin of this receptor is an adult man with HIV who was CMV-seropositive. Sequences were derived from CD4+ T cells sorted from PBMCs after roughly 19-hour stimulation, sampled from a patient who received antiretroviral therapy. CDR3 sequence (DNA): TGTGCCAGCAGCTCCCGGGACAGGGGTAACACCGGGGAGCTGTTTTTT. Protein: CASSSRDRGNTGELFF.